These 32 T cell receptor beta chains were sequenced from one sample in a study of Graves' ophthalmopathy and Graves' hyperthyroidism. The study amplified TCR beta CDR3 regions using RNA transcripts. After a first-round RT-PCR with HTBI primers, a second-round multiplex PCR was run. TCRdb re-called the multiplex PCR reads through MiXCR, storing one row per CDR3 protein. Of approximately 700,000 distinct CDR3 sequences listed, approximately 40% are singletons. Sequenced input: peripheral blood. The receptors were gathered from an adult man with Graves' ophthalmopathy.

Ten or more counts support this clonotype. The chain is built from TRBV4-1 and TRBJ1-6, with 8 positions matching TRBD1. Germline loops: CDR1 MGHRA, CDR2 YSYEKL. The junction had 4 bases not matched to a gene; V was cut back by 0 bases and J by 9 bases. The CDR3 is 15 amino acids. CDR3 sequence reads: CASSQEDRETSPLHF. The DNA of the CDR3 is TGCGCCAGCAGCCAAGAGGACAGGGAAACTTCACCCCTCCACTTT.

This clonotype was detected only a few times. The chain is built from TRBV7-9 and TRBJ1-2, with 12 bases that match TRBD1. Germline V lookup: CDR1 SEHNR, CDR2 FQNEAQ (reference sequence). J gave up 2 bases and V 5 bases, and 6 bases lay outside the gene matches. The CDR3 spans 16 residues. The CDR3 sequence is CASSRSGTGGNYGYTF. CDR3 sequence (DNA): TGTGCCAGCAGCCGGTCCGGGACAGGGGGCAACTATGGCTACACCTTC.

This clonotype was seen at least ten times. This chain's CDR3 is CASSNNYGQMFTF. As DNA, the CDR3 is TGTGCCAGCAGCAATAATTACGGACAGATGTTCACCTTC. J is TRBJ1-2 and V is TRBV7-9; TRBD1 might be the D (6 bases). V lost 5 bases, J lost 13 bases, and 20 bases lay in between. In germline, CDR1 is SEHNR, CDR2 FQNEAQ (reference sequence). CDR3 length: 13 amino acids.

The chain joins TRBV15 to TRBJ1-3; D gene unclear. The germline V gene encodes CDR1 LNHNV and CDR2 YYDKDF (reference sequence). The V end was cut by 5 bases, the J end by 9 bases, with 5 bases between. This CDR3 comprises 10 residues. The CDR3 loop is CATSAGTIYF. CDR3 in DNA: TGTGCCACCAGCGCCGGCACCATATATTTT.

About this clonotype itself: The junction departs from germline at one end; a sequencing error may be responsible. The genes are TRBV7-9 and TRBJ2-5, with D hard to call. The CDR3 covers 14 residues. CDR1 is SEHNR and CDR2 is FQNEAQ in the germline V gene (reference sequence). Here the CDR3 reads CASSQPGKQEAQYF. DNA of the CDR3: TGTGCCAGCAGCCAACCAGGCAAACAAGAGGCCCAGTACTTC.

This clonotype was picked up many times. This chain joins TRBV7-2 and TRBJ2-7; D unclear. In germline, CDR1 is SGHTA, CDR2 FQGNSA. The CDR3 is 14 residues long. Trimming stripped 3 bases from V and 0 bases from J, with 9 bases between. CDR3 DNA: TGTGCCAGCAGCTTGGCGAGGTTCTCCTACGAGCAGTACTTC. This translates into CASSLARFSYEQYF.

This clonotype was observed a few times. The gene calls are TRBV5-1 and TRBJ1-2; TRBD1 might be the D (5 bases). This CDR3 has 12 amino acids. Germline CDR1 and CDR2: SGHRS and YFSETQ. V lost 0 bases, J lost 8 bases, and 8 bases lay in between. The CDR3 reads CASSLEGSGYTF. CDR3 DNA sequence: TGCGCCAGCAGCTTGGAGGGGAGCGGCTACACCTTC.

This clonotype was detected only a few times. At one end, the junction sequence differs from germline, possibly due to a read error. V is TRBV2 and J is TRBJ1-4; 7 nucleotides agree with TRBD1. Per the germline V gene, CDR1 is SNHLY and CDR2 is FYNNEI. The CDR3 has 14 amino acids. CDR3 nucleotides: TGCGCCAGCAGCTTGGACAGGCAAAATGAAAAACTGTTTTTT. It yields the protein CASSLDRQNEKLFF. The full variable domain, rest sourced from reference TRBV2 and TRBJ1-4, is EPEVTQTPSHQVTQMGQEVILRCVPISNHLYFYWYRQILGQKVEFLVSFYNNEISEKSEIFDDQFSVERPDGSNFTLKIRSTKLEDSAMYFCASSLDRQNEKLFFGSGTQLSVL.

The gene calls are TRBV2 and TRBJ2-7; D is unresolved. The length of the CDR3 is 13 residues. V was shortened by 3 bases and J by 2 bases, with 8 bases between the two germline ends. Germline V CDR1 and CDR2: SNHLY, FYNNEI. CDR3 coding DNA: TGTGCCAGCAGTGAGTTAGTGGCCTACGAGCAGTACTTC. It is translated as CASSELVAYEQYF.

This clonotype was seen ten or more times. The chain uses TRBV25-1 and TRBJ1-1, with TRBD1 as a possible D gene (5 bases). CDR3 length: 13 amino acids. Germline loops: CDR1 MGHDK, CDR2 SYGVNS. Trimming shortened V by 4 bases and J by 8 bases, and 14 bases separated the two germline ends. The DNA for the CDR3 is TGTGCCAGCAGTGGGGACGAGAAATCGGAAGCTTTCTTT. Translating it yields CASSGDEKSEAFF.

The chain couples TRBV7-9 to TRBJ2-7; TRBD2 matches 16 bases. Germline CDR1 SEHNR, CDR2 FQNEAQ (reference sequence). There are 15 residues in the CDR3. V trimming: 5 bases; J trimming: 7 bases; junction bases outside the gene matches: 5. The CDR3 DNA reads TGTGCCAGCAGCGGGACTAGCGGGAGGGCCGAAGAGCAGTACTTC. This codes for CASSGTSGRAEEQYF.

This clonotype occurred many times. The chain recombines TRBV7-9 with TRBJ1-1; 7 bases map to TRBD1. Trimming cost V 4 bases and J 3 bases; bases outside gene matches: 2. This CDR3 is built from 13 residues. Germline assignment: CDR1 SEHNR and CDR2 FQNEAQ (reference sequence). CDR3 in DNA: TGTGCCAGCAGCTCCGACAGGGACACTGAAGCTTTCTTT. It specifies CASSSDRDTEAFF.

This clonotype was counted ten times or more. The chain has TRBV2 and TRBJ2-5; D gene uncertain. Germline assignment: CDR1 SNHLY and CDR2 FYNNEI. This CDR3 region has 14 residues. V was pared by 1 base and J by 1 base, with 7 bases between. The CDR3 DNA follows: TGTGCCAGCAGTGAAGGAGGCGGCCAAGAGACCCAGTACTTC. The encoded protein is CASSEGGGQETQYF. The entire variable domain, with the rest obtained from reference TRBV2 and TRBJ2-5, is as follows: EPEVTQTPSHQVTQMGQEVILRCVPISNHLYFYWYRQILGQKVEFLVSFYNNEISEKSEIFDDQFSVERPDGSNFTLKIRSTKLEDSAMYFCASSEGGGQETQYFGPGTRLLVL.

The V and J genes are TRBV19 and TRBJ2-5; TRBD1 matches 8 bases. The CDR3 extends over 15 amino acids. CDR1 is LNHDA, CDR2 SQIVND, per germline (reference sequence). The J segment lost 5 bases and the V segment lost 6 bases, leaving 11 bases of the junction unmatched. CDR3 nucleotide sequence: TGTGCCAGTAGCTCGGTTGGACAGGGCGGGGAGACCCAGTACTTC. As protein: CASSSVGQGGETQYF. Variable domain in full (rest from reference TRBV19 and TRBJ2-5): DGGITQSPKYLFRKEGQNVTLSCEQNLNHDAMYWYRQDPGQGLRLIYYSQIVNDFQKGDIAEGYSVSREKKESFPLTVTSAQKNPTAFYLCASSSVGQGGETQYFGPGTRLLVL.

This clonotype was seen more than once but under ten times. V is TRBV12-3 or TRBV12-4 and J is TRBJ1-5; no reliable D call. Trimming cost V 5 bases and J 5 bases, with 25 bases left between them. The CDR3 extends over 18 amino acids. CDR3 loop: CASSQTLGSLRLDQPQHF. Written as DNA, the CDR3 is TGTGCCAGCAGTCAGACTTTAGGATCCCTACGCCTAGATCAGCCCCAGCATTTT.

As concerns this clonotype: At one end, the junction sequence differs from germline, possibly due to a read error. The CDR3 loop is CTSSPEVDSADTQYF. In nucleotides, the CDR3 is TGTACCAGCAGCCCAGAGGTCGACAGCGCAGATACGCAGTATTTT. The chain has TRBV7-9 and TRBJ2-3, with D perhaps TRBD1 (5 bases). The CDR3 covers 15 residues. Germline V lookup: CDR1 SEHNR, CDR2 FQNEAQ (reference sequence).

The genes are TRBV7-2 and TRBJ1-1, with D unresolved. There are 17 residues in the CDR3. CDR1 and CDR2 (germline): SGHTA, FQGNSA. Deletions cut 2 bases from V and 0 bases from J, with 16 bases between. The DNA of the CDR3 is TGTGCCAGCAGCTTACGGAGGAATGGAGGGATGAACACTGAAGCTTTCTTT. Protein: CASSLRRNGGMNTEAFF.

This clonotype was counted many times. The V and J genes are TRBV7-9 and TRBJ2-7, with 8 bases fitting TRBD1. The germline V gene encodes CDR1 SEHNR and CDR2 FQNEAQ (reference sequence). The CDR3 has 13 residues. Unmatched junction bases numbered 3, after V lost 5 bases and J lost 3 bases. CDR3 amino acids: CASSGDRRYEQYF. The CDR3 nucleotides read TGTGCCAGCAGCGGGGACAGGCGCTACGAGCAGTACTTC.

Comment on this clonotype: This CDR3 fails to terminate in the conserved phenylalanine or tryptophan, so it likely reflects a read error. Because the CDR3's place on the DNA is in doubt, the DNA is left out and the CDR3 is given as listed by TCRdb. The V gene is TRBV29-1, the J gene TRBJ1-2. The germline gives CDR1 SQVTM, CDR2 ANQGSEA. From its first to its last residue, the CDR3 has 11 amino acids. CDR3 residues: CSLKARDGYCS.

This clonotype was observed at least ten times. V is TRBV19 and J is TRBJ1-2; D is unclear. The CDR3 consists of 16 residues. Trimming removed 5 bases from V and 3 bases from J, with 19 bases in between. Germline V gene lookup returns CDR1 LNHDA and CDR2 SQIVND (reference sequence). The CDR3 DNA reads TGTGCCAGTAGTGTATCGGCGCGGGGAGGAGACTATGGCTACACCTTC. Protein: CASSVSARGGDYGYTF.

This clonotype was seen more than once but under ten times. J is TRBJ1-1 and V is TRBV7-2; tentatively, D is TRBD1 (5 bases). Per germline, CDR1 SGHTA and CDR2 FQGNSA. Trimming removed 3 bases at V and 0 bases at J, with 14 bases between. The CDR3 is 16 residues long. The CDR3 coding sequence is TGTGCCAGCAGCTTGGACACCATTCTTATGAACACTGAAGCTTTCTTT. Protein sequence: CASSLDTILMNTEAFF. The full variable domain, its missing parts supplied by reference TRBV7-2 and TRBJ1-1, is GAGVSQSPSNKVTEKGKDVELRCDPISGHTALYWYRQSLGQGLEFLIYFQGNSAPDKSGLPSDRFSAERTGGSVSTLTIQRTQQEDSAVYLCASSLDTILMNTEAFFGQGTRLTVV.

This rearrangement joins TRBV28 to TRBJ1-2, with unresolved D. Trimming removed 4 bases at V and 3 bases at J, with 15 bases between. Germline CDR1 and CDR2: MDHEN and SYDVKM. CDR3 length equals 15 residues. CDR3 DNA: TGTGCCAGCAGTTCCCCCCTAATTTCGGACTATGGCTACACCTTC. Its translation is CASSSPLISDYGYTF.

This clonotype has a count of ten or more. This chain connects TRBV7-9 to TRBJ2-7, with D perhaps TRBD1 (6 bases). The CDR3 runs to 14 residues. V lost 4 bases and J 4 bases, leaving 14 bases between the germline ends. The germline CDR1 and CDR2 sequences are SEHNR and FQNEAQ (reference sequence). The CDR3 reads CASSWNRAWYEQYF. As DNA, the CDR3 is TGTGCCAGCAGCTGGAACAGGGCATGGTACGAGCAGTACTTC.

The chain links TRBV14 to TRBJ1-2; 10 positions match TRBD1. The germline V gene has CDR1 SGHDN and CDR2 FVKESK. This CDR3 contains 16 residues. The V and J ends lost 1 base and 1 base, in that order; junction bases with no gene match: 3. CDR3 region: CASSQARDRGNYGYTF. CDR3 coding DNA: TGTGCCAGCAGCCAAGCTCGGGACAGGGGTAACTATGGCTACACCTTC.

The V gene is TRBV29-1, the J gene TRBJ2-7; D uncertain. Gene TRBJ2-1 matches the end of the DNA better, so the J call may be wrong. Per germline, CDR1 SQVTM and CDR2 ANQGSEA. CDR3 size: 16 residues. This chain's CDR3 is CSVRLGGVSSYNEQFF. As DNA, the CDR3 is TGCAGCGTCCGATTGGGTGGGGTGAGCTCCTACAATGAGCAGTTCTTC.

This clonotype came up once. The CDR3 DNA follows: TGCAGCTTTGGTGGGATAGATCAGCCCCAGCATTTT. Its protein product is CSFGGIDQPQHF. The V and J genes are TRBV29-1 and TRBJ1-5; D is uncertain. Per germline, CDR1 SQVTM and CDR2 ANQGSEA. V was trimmed by 8 bases and J by 5 bases, leaving 13 bases between them. This CDR3 contains 12 residues. Based on the CDR3 plus reference TRBV29-1 and TRBJ1-5, the full variable domain is SAVISQKPSRDICQRGTSLTIQCQVDSQVTMMFWYRQQPGQSLTLIATANQGSEATYESGFVIDKFPISRPNLTFSTLTVSNMSPEDSSIYLCSFGGIDQPQHFGDGTRLSIL.

The chain carries TRBV5-1 and TRBJ2-6, with TRBD2 identical over 8 bases. Germline V lookup: CDR1 SGHRS, CDR2 YFSETQ. After removal of 4 bases from V and 4 bases from J, the junction contained 16 bases not matched to a gene. The CDR3 has 19 amino acids. In DNA, the CDR3 is TGCGCCAGCAGCCGACCACCGGGACTAGGGACGCCCGGGGCCAACGTCCTGACTTTC. This sequence encodes CASSRPPGLGTPGANVLTF.

The table lists this clonotype with a count of one. This chain joins TRBV9 and TRBJ1-4; TRBD1 agrees at 10 bases. Germline lookup yields CDR1 SGDLS and CDR2 YYNGEE. The CDR3 spans 16 residues. Germline trimming cut 5 bases from V and 3 bases from J; bases unmatched to any gene: 7. CDR3 DNA sequence: TGTGCCAGCAGTCCGGGACAGGGGATGCCTAATGAAAAACTGTTTTTT. Encoded protein: CASSPGQGMPNEKLFF. Looking up the rest from reference TRBV9 and TRBJ1-4 gives the full variable domain: DSGVTQTPKHLITATGQRVTLRCSPRSGDLSVYWYQQSLDQGLQFLIQYYNGEERAKGNILERFSAQQFPDLHSELNLSSLELGDSALYFCASSPGQGMPNEKLFFGSGTQLSVL.

On this clonotype: One base away lies a much larger clone, so this may be a sequencing read error. The J gene is TRBJ2-3, the V gene TRBV10-3; 10 bases fit TRBD1. Germline V lookup: CDR1 ENHRY, CDR2 SYGVKD. Trimming took 6 bases from V and 7 from J; bases not matched to a gene: 10. The CDR3 covers 15 residues. The chain's CDR3 is CAIRRTGGTTHTQYF. CDR3 bases: TGTGCCATCAGGAGGACAGGGGGTACGACACATACGCAGTATTTT.

Only a few counts were recorded for this clonotype. The chain uses TRBV20-1 and TRBJ2-7; D ambiguous. Germline V lookup: CDR1 DFQATT, CDR2 SNEGSKA (reference sequence). The CDR3 is made up of 13 amino acids. The V end was cut by 7 bases, the J end by 0 bases, with 13 bases between. CDR3 protein: CSVFDGSSYEQYF. In DNA, the CDR3 is TGCAGTGTGTTTGACGGAAGCTCCTACGAGCAGTACTTC.

This clonotype was counted at least ten times. The rearrangement links TRBV10-3 to TRBJ2-7, with TRBD1 matching over 8 bases. Germline loops: CDR1 ENHRY, CDR2 SYGVKD. The CDR3 runs 15 residues. V lost 0 bases and J lost 7; bases outside the gene matches: 8. CDR3 sequence: CAISESTGGPEEQYF. The CDR3 DNA reads as TGTGCCATCAGTGAGTCTACAGGGGGGCCTGAGGAGCAGTACTTC.

Concerning this clonotype itself: Sequence at one end of the junction differs from germline and may be a read error. The chain links TRBV7-7 to TRBJ2-2, with 8 bases that match TRBD1. Per germline, CDR1 SSHAT and CDR2 FNYEAQ (reference sequence). The length of the CDR3 is 14 residues. The CDR3 reads CASSRTGPTGELFF. For the CDR3, the DNA is TGTGCTAGCAGCCGGACAGGGCCCACCGGGGAGCTGTTTTTT.